Listed here are 4 T cell receptor beta chains from one sample, sequenced in a study of shared clonotypes between healthy human individuals. TCRdb's table, derived via immunoSEQ multiplex PCR, lists solely in-frame clones and lacks some. This sample has about 2 million clones; around 95% occur once, and the top ten carry roughly 0.13%. The sample comprised naive CD4+ T cells sorted from blood. Subset meaning: CD45RA+ positively selected. The source of these receptors is a man aged 18 to 30 in good health.

The chain joins TRBV5-4 to TRBJ2-5, with 12 bases that match TRBD2. CDR1 is SGHNT and CDR2 is YYREEE in the germline V gene (reference sequence). CDR3 length: 16 amino acids. V lost 4 bases, J lost 5 bases, and 9 bases stayed unmatched. The CDR3 loop is CASSQPSGGAVETQYF. The DNA of the CDR3 is TGTGCCAGCAGCCAACCTAGCGGGGGGGCCGTGGAGACCCAGTACTTC. Together with reference TRBV5-4 and TRBJ2-5, the CDR3 gives the full variable domain: ETGVTQSPTHLIKTRGQQVTLRCSSQSGHNTVSWYQQALGQGPQFIFQYYREEENGRGNFPPRFSGLQFPNYSSELNVNALELDDSALYLCASSQPSGGAVETQYFGPGTRLLVL.

The chain uses TRBV5-4 and TRBJ1-2; unclear D gene. V was shortened by 0 bases and J by 8 bases, with 8 bases between the two germline ends. The CDR3 covers 12 residues. CDR1 SGHNT and CDR2 YYREEE come from the germline V gene (reference sequence). CDR3 in DNA: TGTGCCAGCAGCTTGGATCAGGTCGGCTACACCTTC. It is translated as CASSLDQVGYTF.

The rearrangement uses TRBV6-6 and TRBJ1-1, with 8 bases matching TRBD1. The CDR3 covers 15 residues. Germline loops: CDR1 MNHNY, CDR2 SVGAGI (reference sequence). V dropped 0 bases and J dropped 5; count of bases not matched to a gene: 5. CDR3 residues: CASSYSDQGATEAFF. For the CDR3, the DNA is TGTGCCAGCAGTTACTCGGATCAGGGGGCAACTGAAGCTTTCTTT.

This sequence joins TRBV19 and TRBJ1-6; maybe TRBD1 (5 bases). V dropped 7 bases and J dropped 5 bases, with 12 bases sitting between them. The CDR3 covers 14 residues. Per germline, CDR1 LNHDA and CDR2 SQIVND (reference sequence). This CDR3 is CASKTGTDNSPLHF. In DNA form, the CDR3 reads TGTGCCAGTAAGACGGGGACGGATAATTCACCCCTCCACTTT.